Presented here are 9 T cell receptor beta chains from one specimen sequenced in a study of blood T cells in healthy people across ages. The authors ran a second PCR of roughly 7 to 11 cycles using a sample-barcoded 5' primer and a J-beta primer mix. Each CDR3 protein is one row after TCRdb ran MiXCR on the 5' RACE reads. The table shows fewer than 2,000,000 distinct CDR3 sequences, with almost 35% occurring only once. Sequencing was performed on blood. The receptors were gathered from a woman aged 25 to 39 in good health.

This chain joins TRBV20-1 and TRBJ2-5; 7 positions agree with TRBD2. The CDR3 has 16 amino acids. Germline V lookup: CDR1 DFQATT, CDR2 SNEGSKA (reference sequence). J lost 5 bases, V lost 0 bases, and 12 bases had no gene match. The DNA of the CDR3 is TGCAGTGCTAGAGATCCGGCGGGAGTGGGGGGGGAGACCCAGTACTTC. Translating it yields CSARDPAGVGGETQYF.

Comment on this clonotype: The CDR3 end shows no conserved phenylalanine or tryptophan, and so a read error is likely. J is TRBJ1-5 and V is TRBV12-3 or TRBV12-4; 9 bases map to TRBD1. The CDR3 spans 15 residues. With V trimmed by 5 bases and J by 3 bases, 5 bases remained unmatched. CDR3 protein: CASSRQGGNNQPQHC. CDR3 in DNA: TGTGCCAGCAGTCGACAGGGGGGGAACAATCAGCCCCAGCATTGT.

The chain uses TRBV24-1 and TRBJ2-1, with 8 bases lining up with TRBD1. The CDR3 has 15 residues. The ends lost 3 bases at V and 5 bases at J; junction bases unmatched: 5. Germline lookup yields CDR1 KGHDR and CDR2 SFDVKD. The CDR3 loop is CATSDPGQGNNEQFF. The CDR3 DNA sequence: TGTGCCACCAGTGATCCCGGACAGGGAAACAATGAGCAGTTCTTC.

This clonotype was counted ten times or more. The V and J genes are TRBV10-3 and TRBJ2-1, with D hard to call. This CDR3 spans 11 amino acids. Germline CDR1 is ENHRY and CDR2 is SYGVKD. V was clipped by 3 bases and J by 9 bases, with 6 bases between them. The CDR3 DNA reads as TGTGCCATCAGTGAAGGGATTGAGCAGTTCTTC. It translates to CAISEGIEQFF.

The chain uses TRBV20-1 and TRBJ2-2; TRBD2 aligns across 7 bases. Germline CDR1 DFQATT, CDR2 SNEGSKA (reference sequence). The CDR3 is 13 residues long. After removal of 6 bases from V and 3 bases from J, the junction contained 4 bases not matched to a gene. The CDR3 nucleotides read TGCAGTGCCCGGACTAGTGACACCGGGGAGCTGTTTTTT. Residues: CSARTSDTGELFF.

The rearrangement links TRBV4-1 to TRBJ2-5, with 7 bases aligning to TRBD1. The length of the CDR3 is 17 residues. V was clipped by 1 base and J by 11 bases; unmatched bases: 19. Germline CDR1 is MGHRA and CDR2 is YSYEKL. As DNA, the CDR3 is TGCGCCAGCAGCCAAGGGACAGGCTATCCCTTTGGGGGTGAGCAGTACTTC. Protein: CASSQGTGYPFGGEQYF.

Of note for this clonotype: A much larger clone lies a single base off, so this may be a read error. The rearrangement links TRBV29-1 to TRBJ2-5, with 13 bases aligning to TRBD2. CDR1 SQVTM and CDR2 ANQGSEA come from the germline V gene. V was clipped by 7 bases and J by 5 bases; unmatched bases: 1. The CDR3 is 12 amino acids. Here the CDR3 reads CSGTSGSETQYF. The CDR3 nucleotides are TGCAGCGGGACTAGCGGGAGTGAGACCCAGTACTTC. Based on the CDR3 plus reference TRBV29-1 and TRBJ2-5, the full variable domain is SAVISQKPSRDICQRGTSLTIQCQVDSQVTMMFWYRQQPGQSLTLIATANQGSEATYESGFVIDKFPISRPNLTFSTLTVSNMSPEDSSIYLCSGTSGSETQYFGPGTRLLVL.

This clonotype was counted a few times. A much bigger clone sits one base away, suggesting this may be a read error. The J gene is TRBJ2-1, the V gene TRBV3-1; 7 positions match TRBD2. Looked up from germline, CDR1 is LGHDT and CDR2 is YNNKEL (reference sequence). This CDR3 spans 17 amino acids. This CDR3 reads CASGHEEGLAAYNEQFF. CDR3 in DNA: TGTGCCAGCGGCCATGAAGAAGGCCTAGCGGCCTACAATGAGCAGTTCTTC.

V gene TRBV20-1 combines with J gene TRBJ2-1, with D possibly being TRBD2 (5 bases). V lost 1 base, J lost 1 base, and 23 bases lay in between. The germline gives CDR1 DFQATT, CDR2 SNEGSKA (reference sequence). This CDR3 has 19 residues. CDR3 residues: CSARVSSVPRGGSYNEQFF. The CDR3 coding sequence is TGCAGTGCTAGAGTGTCGAGCGTACCCCGGGGTGGGTCCTACAATGAGCAGTTCTTC.